This T cell receptor beta chain was found in a study of shared clonotypes between healthy human individuals. Study-wide results and caveats: Some clonotypes were shared by all four sorted-subset donors, while others were not shared. The non-shared ones had lower generation probabilities than the shared ones. A handful of donors showed sharing of around 5% of naive CD4 clonotypes.

The CDR3 loop spans 13 amino acids. Germline loops: CDR1 SGHRS, CDR2 YFSETQ. V was trimmed by 0 bases and J by 8 bases, leaving 9 bases between them. Those who donated, Caucasian adults without exception, all lived in Nashville, Tennessee. As regards this clone: The antigen is unknown.

The genomic DNA of each subset was split evenly across several immunoSEQ plates. Clones were sequenced by immunoSEQ multiplex PCR, and TCRdb holds only the in-frame ones, with some missing. The profile shows millions of clones, 95% of them singletons. Sequencing was performed on naive CD4+ T cells sorted from blood. Subset given: CD45RA+ positively selected. This sequence was found in a man younger than 30 in good health. The gene calls are TRBV5-1 and TRBJ2-1; D not resolved. The CDR3 DNA reads as TGCGCCAGCAGCTTGGTCTCGGAATATGAGCAGTTCTTC. This codes for CASSLVSEYEQFF.